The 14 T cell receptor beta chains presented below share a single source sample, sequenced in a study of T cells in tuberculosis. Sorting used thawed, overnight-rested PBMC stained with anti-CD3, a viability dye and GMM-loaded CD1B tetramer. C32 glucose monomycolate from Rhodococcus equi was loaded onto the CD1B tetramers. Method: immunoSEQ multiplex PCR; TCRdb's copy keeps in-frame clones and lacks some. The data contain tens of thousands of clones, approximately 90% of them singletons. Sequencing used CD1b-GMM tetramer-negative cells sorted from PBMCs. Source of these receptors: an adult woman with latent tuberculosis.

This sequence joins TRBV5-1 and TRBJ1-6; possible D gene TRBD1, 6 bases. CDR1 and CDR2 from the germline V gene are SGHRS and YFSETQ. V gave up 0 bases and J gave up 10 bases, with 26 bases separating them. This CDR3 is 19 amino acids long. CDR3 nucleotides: TGCGCCAGCAGCTTGGTGGGGGGGCGCATAAACGGGGTTAACTCACCCCTCCACTTT. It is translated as CASSLVGGRINGVNSPLHF.

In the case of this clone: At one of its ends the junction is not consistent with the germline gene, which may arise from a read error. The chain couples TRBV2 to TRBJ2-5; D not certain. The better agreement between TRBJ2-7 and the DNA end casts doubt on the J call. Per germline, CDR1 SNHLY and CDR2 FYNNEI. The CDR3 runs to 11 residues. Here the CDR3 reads CASVGSSEQYF. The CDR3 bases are TGTGCCAGCGTCGGGTCCTCCGAGCAGTACTTC.

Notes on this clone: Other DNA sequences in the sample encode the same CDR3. This chain's CDR3 is CASSIAGTDTQYF. In nucleotides, the CDR3 is TGTGCCAGTAGTATAGCCGGCACAGATACGCAGTATTTT. The chain recombines TRBV19 with TRBJ2-3; no clear D gene. In germline, CDR1 is LNHDA, CDR2 SQIVND (reference sequence). This CDR3 contains 13 residues. Trimming pared 1 base from V and 1 base from J, leaving 3 bases between.

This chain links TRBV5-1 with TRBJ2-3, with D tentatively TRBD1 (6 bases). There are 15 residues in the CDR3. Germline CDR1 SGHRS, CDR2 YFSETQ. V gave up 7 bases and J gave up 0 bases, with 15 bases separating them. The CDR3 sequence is CASRKGDLSTDTQYF. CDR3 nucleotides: TGCGCCAGCCGGAAGGGGGACCTTAGCACAGATACGCAGTATTTT.

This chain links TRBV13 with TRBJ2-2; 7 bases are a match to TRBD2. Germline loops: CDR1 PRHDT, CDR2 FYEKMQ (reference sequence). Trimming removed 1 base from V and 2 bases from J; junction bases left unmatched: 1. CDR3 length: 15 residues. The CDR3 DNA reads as TGTGCCAGCAGCTTAGCGGGGGGAAACACCGGGGAGCTGTTTTTT. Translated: CASSLAGGNTGELFF. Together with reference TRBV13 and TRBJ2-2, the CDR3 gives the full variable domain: AAGVIQSPRHLIKEKRETATLKCYPIPRHDTVYWYQQGPGQDPQFLISFYEKMQSDKGSIPDRFSAQQFSDYHSELNMSSLELGDSALYFCASSLAGGNTGELFFGEGSRLTVL.

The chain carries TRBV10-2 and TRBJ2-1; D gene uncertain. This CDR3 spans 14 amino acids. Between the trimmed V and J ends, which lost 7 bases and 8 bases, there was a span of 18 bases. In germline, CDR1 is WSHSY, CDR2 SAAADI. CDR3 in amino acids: CASKNEAKLDEQFF. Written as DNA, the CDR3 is TGCGCCAGCAAAAACGAGGCCAAGCTCGATGAGCAGTTCTTC.

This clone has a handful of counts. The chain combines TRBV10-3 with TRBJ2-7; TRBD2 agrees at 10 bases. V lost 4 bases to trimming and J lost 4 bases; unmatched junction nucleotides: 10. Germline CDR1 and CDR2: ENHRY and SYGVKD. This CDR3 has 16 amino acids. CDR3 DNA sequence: TGTGCCATCAGTGGCAGGAGCGGGGGGGAAGGGTACGAGCAGTACTTC. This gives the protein CAISGRSGGEGYEQYF.

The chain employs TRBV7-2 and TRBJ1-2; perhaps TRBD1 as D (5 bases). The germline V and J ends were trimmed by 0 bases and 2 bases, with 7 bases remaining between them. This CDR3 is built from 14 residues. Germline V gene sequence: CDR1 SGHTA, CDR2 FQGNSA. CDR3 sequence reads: CASSLAGVNYGYTF. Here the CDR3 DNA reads TGTGCCAGCAGCTTAGCAGGGGTGAACTATGGCTACACCTTC.

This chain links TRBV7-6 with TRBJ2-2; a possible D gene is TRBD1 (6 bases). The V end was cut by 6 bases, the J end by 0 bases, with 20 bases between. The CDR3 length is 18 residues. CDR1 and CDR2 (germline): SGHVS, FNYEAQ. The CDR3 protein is CASSYRDTLVTNTGELFF. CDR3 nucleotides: TGTGCCAGCAGTTACCGGGACACCCTGGTTACGAACACCGGGGAGCTGTTTTTT.

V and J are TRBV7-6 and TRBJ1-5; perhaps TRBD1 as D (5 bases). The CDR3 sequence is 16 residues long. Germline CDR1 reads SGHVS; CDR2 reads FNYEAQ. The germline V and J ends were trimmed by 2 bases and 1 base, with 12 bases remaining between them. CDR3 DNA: TGTGCCAGCAGCTTATTAGGGGAAGGAAGCAATCAGCCCCAGCATTTT. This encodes CASSLLGEGSNQPQHF.

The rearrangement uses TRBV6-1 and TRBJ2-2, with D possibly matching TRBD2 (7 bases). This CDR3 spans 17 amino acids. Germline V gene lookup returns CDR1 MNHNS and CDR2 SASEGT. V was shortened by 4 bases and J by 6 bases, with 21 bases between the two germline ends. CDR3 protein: CASSAFKGKGGPGELFF. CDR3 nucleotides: TGTGCCAGCAGTGCGTTTAAGGGGAAGGGGGGGCCCGGGGAGCTGTTTTTT.

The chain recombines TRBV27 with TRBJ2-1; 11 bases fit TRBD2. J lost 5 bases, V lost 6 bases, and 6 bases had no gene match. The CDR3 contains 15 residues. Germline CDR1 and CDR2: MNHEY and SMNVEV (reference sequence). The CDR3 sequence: CASRDPGLADNEQFF. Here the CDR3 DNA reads TGTGCCAGCAGGGATCCGGGACTAGCGGACAATGAGCAGTTCTTC.

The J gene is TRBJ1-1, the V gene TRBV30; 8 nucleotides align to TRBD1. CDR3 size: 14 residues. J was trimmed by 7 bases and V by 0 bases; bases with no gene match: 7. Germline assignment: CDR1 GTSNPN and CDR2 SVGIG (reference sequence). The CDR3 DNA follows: TGTGCCTGGAGTGTAGGGCAGGGGGCCTTTGAAGCTTTCTTT. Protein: CAWSVGQGAFEAFF. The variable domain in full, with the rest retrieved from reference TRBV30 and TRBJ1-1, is SQTIHQWPATLVQPVGSPLSLECTVEGTSNPNLYWYRQAAGRGLQLLFYSVGIGQISSEVPQNLSASRPQDRQFILSSKKLLLSDSGFYLCAWSVGQGAFEAFFGQGTRLTVV.

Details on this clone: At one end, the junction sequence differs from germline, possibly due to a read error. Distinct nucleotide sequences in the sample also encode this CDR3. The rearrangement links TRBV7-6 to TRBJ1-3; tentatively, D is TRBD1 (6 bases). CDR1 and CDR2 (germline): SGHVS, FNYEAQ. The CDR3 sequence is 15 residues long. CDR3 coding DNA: TGTGCCAGCAGCTCCACAGGAACAGGGCTCGGCACCATATATTTC. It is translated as CASSSTGTGLGTIYF.